Listed here is a single TCR beta chain. What it binds is not known. The table came from immunoSEQ multiplex PCR; TCRdb's copy has only in-frame clones and leaves some out. This sample carries under 2,500,000 clones, almost 96% of them seen once, and the ten largest clones take over 0.1%. The entry originates in a study of shared clonotypes between healthy human individuals. Whole-study findings and limits: In this cohort, only blood was sampled, and tissue repertoires likely differ.

J gave up 6 bases and V 1 base, and 5 bases lay outside the gene matches. This CDR3 has 15 amino acids. Germline-derived CDR1 and CDR2 are SGHRS and YFSETQ. The TCR was taken from a young man in good health. Material: naive CD4+ T cells sorted from blood. Subset indicated: CD45RA+ positively selected. The chain carries TRBV5-1 and TRBJ2-2, with 8 bases lining up with TRBD2. This CDR3 is CASSLFDSGAGELFF. CDR3 nucleotides: TGCGCCAGCAGCTTGTTCGATAGCGGGGCCGGGGAGCTGTTTTTT. Full variable domain (remainder filled in from reference TRBV5-1 and TRBJ2-2): KAGVTQTPRYLIKTRGQQVTLSCSPISGHRSVSWYQQTPGQGLQFLFEYFSETQRNKGNFPGRFSGRQFSNSRSEMNVSTLELGDSALYLCASSLFDSGAGELFFGEGSRLTVL.